Listed here is a single T cell receptor (beta chain). No antigen is known for it. These data belong to a study of neoadjuvant nivolumab and ipilimumab in lung cancer. Notes on the study in general: Higher pretherapy blood TCR richness went with higher resected-tumor richness.

TCRdb keeps only in-frame clones here, not all; method: immunoSEQ multiplex PCR. The sample carries some 43,000 clones, around nine tenths recorded once. The trim removed 1 base at V and 10 bases at J, leaving 5 bases unmatched. The germline gives CDR1 SGHNT, CDR2 YYREEE (reference sequence). This CDR3 contains 15 residues. The clonotype was recovered from an adult with non-small cell lung cancer. Some clones in this sample may be carry-over from other donors' samples. The input for sequencing was blood, taken before neoadjuvant nivolumab, alone or with ipilimumab. This chain links TRBV5-4 with TRBJ2-1, with 13 bases lining up with TRBD2. The CDR3 loop is CASSLTSGRAQEQFF. CDR3 in DNA: TGTGCCAGCAGCTTGACTAGCGGGAGGGCCCAGGAGCAGTTCTTC.